This section outlines one T cell receptor beta chain sequence together with its context. The ends were cut back, 0 bases at V and 2 bases at J, with 5 bases in the middle. CDR1 is MNHEY and CDR2 is SVGAGI in the germline V gene. The CDR3 has 13 residues. The record originates from a study of siplizumab effects on memory and regulatory T cells. Assays covered approximately 100,000 TCR templates per sample. Data came from immunoSEQ multiplex PCR; TCRdb stores just in-frame clones and leaves some out. Here the sample spans 50,000 to 75,000 clones, around 96% being singletons. What was sequenced was naive CD8+ T cells sorted from blood. The TCR sequence derives from a human donor in good health. V is TRBV6-5 and J is TRBJ2-7; no definite D call. Written as DNA, the CDR3 is TGTGCCAGCAGTTACTCAGGGACCTACGAGCAGTACTTC. This codes for CASSYSGTYEQYF.